The rows below give T cell receptor beta chains drawn from one sample of a study of human versus mouse CDR3 diversity and MHC coevolution. This table comes from immunoSEQ multiplex PCR, and its TCRdb copy is limited to in-frame clones, with some not included. The sample records about 77,000 clones, about 90% being singletons. Sequenced material: naive CD4+ T cells from blood. The receptors come from a person aged 30 to 69 in good health. Both conserved end residues are part of each CDR3. Each record gives: V gene, CDR3 length, clone size, D gene, J gene, CDR3 DNA, CDR3 protein. A D gene is named only where the DNA matches it firmly. Clone size is stated in some rows and not others, as once, few, many or a class when expanded.

v_gene: TRBV7-8; len: 13; abundance: NA; d_gene: TRBD2; j_gene: TRBJ2-5; CDR3nt: TGTGCCAGCACCCCCCCCGGGAGGGAGACCCAGTACTTC; CDR3aa: CASTPPGRETQYF
v_gene: TRBV7-2; len: 15; abundance: NA; d_gene: TRBD2; j_gene: TRBJ2-1; CDR3nt: TGTGCCAGCAGCTTAGTACTAGCGGGAGGCGGTGAGCAGTTCTTC; CDR3aa: CASSLVLAGGGEQFF
v_gene: TRBV18; len: 16; abundance: NA; d_gene: TRBD1; j_gene: TRBJ1-2; CDR3nt: TGTGCCAGCTCACCTATCCCCGGACAGGGTAACTATGGCTACACCTTC; CDR3aa: CASSPIPGQGNYGYTF
v_gene: TRBV2; len: 15; abundance: NA; d_gene: TRBD1; j_gene: TRBJ1-5; CDR3nt: TGTGCCAGCAGTGAAGTAACAGGGGGGAGGCAGCCCCAGCATTTT; CDR3aa: CASSEVTGGRQPQHF
v_gene: TRBV11-2; len: 14; abundance: NA; d_gene: NA; j_gene: TRBJ1-1; CDR3nt: TGTGCCAGCAGCTTAGACAGGGTGGGCACTGAAGCTTTCTTT; CDR3aa: CASSLDRVGTEAFF
v_gene: TRBV7-6; len: 17; abundance: NA; d_gene: NA; j_gene: TRBJ1-4; CDR3nt: TGTGCCAGCAGCCCTAGGACAATACCGACAACTAATGAAAAACTGTTTTTT; CDR3aa: CASSPRTIPTTNEKLFF
v_gene: TRBV30; len: 14; abundance: NA; d_gene: NA; j_gene: TRBJ2-7; CDR3nt: TGTGCCTGGAAATTGCGCGGGTTCTCCTACGAGCAGTACTTC; CDR3aa: CAWKLRGFSYEQYF
v_gene: TRBV4-1; len: 17; abundance: NA; d_gene: TRBD2; j_gene: TRBJ2-1; CDR3nt: TGCGCCAGCAGCTTAATAGAGGCTAGCGGGGGTTTAAATGAGCAGTTCTTC; CDR3aa: CASSLIEASGGLNEQFF
v_gene: TRBV7-2; len: 18; abundance: NA; d_gene: NA; j_gene: TRBJ2-6; CDR3nt: TGTGCCAGCAGCCCCAGGGGTGGGTACAGGTCTGGGGCCAACGTCCTGACTTTC; CDR3aa: CASSPRGGYRSGANVLTF
v_gene: TRBV4-1; len: 16; abundance: NA; d_gene: TRBD1; j_gene: TRBJ2-1; CDR3nt: TGCGCCAGCAGCCCTATGAGGGACAGCTCCTACAATGAGCAGTTCTTC; CDR3aa: CASSPMRDSSYNEQFF
v_gene: TRBV6-5; len: 15; abundance: NA; d_gene: TRBD1; j_gene: TRBJ2-7; CDR3nt: TGTGCCAGCAGTTCCGAGACAGGGATCTCCTACGAGCAGTACTTC; CDR3aa: CASSSETGISYEQYF
v_gene: TRBV19; len: 16; abundance: once; d_gene: NA; j_gene: TRBJ2-2; CDR3nt: TGTGCCAGTAGTATCGACAGTGGACGTGGCACCGGGGAGCTGTTTTTT; CDR3aa: CASSIDSGRGTGELFF
v_gene: TRBV4-1; len: 15; abundance: NA; d_gene: NA; j_gene: TRBJ1-4; CDR3nt: TGCGCCAGCAGCCCCGGAGGTTTTATTACGGAAAAACTGTTTTTT; CDR3aa: CASSPGGFITEKLFF
v_gene: TRBV30; len: 15; abundance: NA; d_gene: TRBD1; j_gene: TRBJ1-2; CDR3nt: TGTGCCTGGACCCTACTTAAGGGGGCTGGGTATGGCTACACCTTC; CDR3aa: CAWTLLKGAGYGYTF
v_gene: TRBV7-9; len: 13; abundance: few; d_gene: NA; j_gene: TRBJ1-5; CDR3nt: TGTGCCAGCAGTCCAGGTCACAATCAGCCCCAGCATTTT; CDR3aa: CASSPGHNQPQHF
v_gene: TRBV7-2; len: 15; abundance: NA; d_gene: TRBD2; j_gene: TRBJ2-1; CDR3nt: TGTGCCAGCAGCCTGATCAGCGGGGGGGGGAATGAGCAGTTCTTC; CDR3aa: CASSLISGGGNEQFF
v_gene: TRBV6-1; len: 14; abundance: NA; d_gene: NA; j_gene: TRBJ1-1; CDR3nt: TGTGCCAGCAGTGAAGTCGGCGGGAACACTGAAGCTTTCTTT; CDR3aa: CASSEVGGNTEAFF
v_gene: TRBV5-4; len: 16; abundance: NA; d_gene: TRBD1; j_gene: TRBJ2-7; CDR3nt: TGTGCCAGCAGCGGGGCGTATGGGACAGGGACGAACGAGCAGTACTTC; CDR3aa: CASSGAYGTGTNEQYF
v_gene: TRBV5-4; len: 15; abundance: NA; d_gene: NA; j_gene: TRBJ1-3; CDR3nt: TGTGCCAGCAGCCTGGGTGGACTGTCTGGAAACACCATATATTTT; CDR3aa: CASSLGGLSGNTIYF
v_gene: TRBV4-1; len: 14; abundance: NA; d_gene: NA; j_gene: TRBJ2-5; CDR3nt: TGCGCCAGCAGCCCTGTTGGACGGGAGGAGACCCAGTACTTC; CDR3aa: CASSPVGREETQYF
v_gene: TRBV30; len: 13; abundance: NA; d_gene: TRBD1; j_gene: TRBJ1-5; CDR3nt: TGTGCCTGGAGTGAGACAGGGAATCAGCCCCAGCATTTT; CDR3aa: CAWSETGNQPQHF
v_gene: TRBV2; len: 13; abundance: NA; d_gene: TRBD1; j_gene: TRBJ1-2; CDR3nt: TGTGCCAGCAGTAATTCAGGGGGCGAGGGCTACACCTTC; CDR3aa: CASSNSGGEGYTF
v_gene: TRBV7-9; len: 13; abundance: NA; d_gene: NA; j_gene: TRBJ1-5; CDR3nt: TGTGCCAGCAGCTTTTATCAGTGGGGGGCCCAGCATTTT; CDR3aa: CASSFYQWGAQHF
v_gene: TRBV7-9; len: 17; abundance: NA; d_gene: NA; j_gene: TRBJ2-3; CDR3nt: TGTGCCAGCAGCCAACCCCTCTATGAGCGGAGTACAGATACGCAGTATTTT; CDR3aa: CASSQPLYERSTDTQYF
v_gene: TRBV5-8; len: 16; abundance: NA; d_gene: NA; j_gene: TRBJ2-4; CDR3nt: TGTGCCAGCAGCTTGGCCATTTACGCGACTTCGGACATTCAGTACTTC; CDR3aa: CASSLAIYATSDIQYF
v_gene: TRBV6-6; len: 14; abundance: NA; d_gene: NA; j_gene: TRBJ2-5; CDR3nt: TGTGCCAGCAGTTACTCGAGAACGCAAGAGACCCAGTACTTC; CDR3aa: CASSYSRTQETQYF
v_gene: TRBV29-1; len: 13; abundance: NA; d_gene: TRBD1; j_gene: TRBJ1-1; CDR3nt: TGCAGCGCAACGGGACAGATGAACACTGAAGCTTTCTTT; CDR3aa: CSATGQMNTEAFF
v_gene: TRBV28; len: 19; abundance: NA; d_gene: NA; j_gene: TRBJ2-7; CDR3nt: NA; CDR3aa: CASRRGVGVLRAGRTGVYF
v_gene: TRBV30; len: 13; abundance: NA; d_gene: NA; j_gene: TRBJ1-1; CDR3nt: TGTGCCTGGACCCTCGCGGGGGGTTCTGAAGCTTTCTTT; CDR3aa: CAWTLAGGSEAFF
v_gene: TRBV10-1; len: 14; abundance: NA; d_gene: TRBD2; j_gene: TRBJ2-7; CDR3nt: TGCGCCAGCAGTGAAGCTAGCGGGAGCCACGAGCAGTACTTC; CDR3aa: CASSEASGSHEQYF
v_gene: TRBV27; len: 17; abundance: NA; d_gene: TRBD2; j_gene: TRBJ2-7; CDR3nt: TGTGCCAGCACCCCCTCCGGCCCGACTAGCGGATCCTACGAGCAGTACTTC; CDR3aa: CASTPSGPTSGSYEQYF
v_gene: TRBV27; len: 14; abundance: NA; d_gene: TRBD1; j_gene: TRBJ1-2; CDR3nt: TGTGCCAGCAGTTTAGCGGGACAGGGGTATGGCTACACCTTC; CDR3aa: CASSLAGQGYGYTF
v_gene: TRBV6-5; len: 16; abundance: NA; d_gene: NA; j_gene: TRBJ1-2; CDR3nt: TGTGCCAGCAGTTATCGTGGGCGGGGATTCAACTATGGCTACACCTTC; CDR3aa: CASSYRGRGFNYGYTF
v_gene: TRBV29-1; len: 13; abundance: NA; d_gene: TRBD1; j_gene: TRBJ1-2; CDR3nt: TGCAGCGTGGACTCCACAGGGGGCGGGAGCTACACCTTC; CDR3aa: CSVDSTGGGSYTF
v_gene: TRBV29-1; len: 13; abundance: NA; d_gene: NA; j_gene: TRBJ2-2; CDR3nt: TGCAGCGTTAGAGGTGCGAACACCGGGGAGCTGTTTTTT; CDR3aa: CSVRGANTGELFF
v_gene: TRBV28; len: 13; abundance: NA; d_gene: NA; j_gene: TRBJ1-2; CDR3nt: TGTGCCAGCAGCCTCGGACAGAACTATGGCTACACCTTC; CDR3aa: CASSLGQNYGYTF
v_gene: TRBV7-9; len: 14; abundance: NA; d_gene: TRBD1; j_gene: TRBJ1-1; CDR3nt: TGTGCCAGCAGCCCGGGACAGGGGGCGAGAGAAGCTTTCTTT; CDR3aa: CASSPGQGAREAFF
v_gene: TRBV2; len: 13; abundance: NA; d_gene: NA; j_gene: TRBJ2-2; CDR3nt: TGTGCCAGCAATTTCGCGAACACCGGGGAGCTGTTTTTT; CDR3aa: CASNFANTGELFF
v_gene: TRBV6-6; len: 14; abundance: NA; d_gene: TRBD1; j_gene: TRBJ2-1; CDR3nt: TGTGCCAGCAGTTTAGGGACAGGGGGGAATGAGCAGTTCTTC; CDR3aa: CASSLGTGGNEQFF
v_gene: TRBV7-9; len: 12; abundance: NA; d_gene: NA; j_gene: TRBJ2-2; CDR3nt: TGTGCCAGCAGCCAGGATCCTCGGGAGCTGTTTTTT; CDR3aa: CASSQDPRELFF
v_gene: TRBV2; len: 16; abundance: once; d_gene: NA; j_gene: TRBJ1-5; CDR3nt: TGTGCCAGCAGTGATCTGGGGGCCAGTGGCAATCAGCCCCAGCATTTT; CDR3aa: CASSDLGASGNQPQHF
v_gene: TRBV4-1; len: 13; abundance: NA; d_gene: NA; j_gene: TRBJ1-4; CDR3nt: TGCGCCAGCAGCCTCCGGCGGGATGAAAAACTGTTTTTT; CDR3aa: CASSLRRDEKLFF
v_gene: TRBV5-6; len: 15; abundance: NA; d_gene: NA; j_gene: TRBJ1-2; CDR3nt: TGTGCCAGCAGCTTGTTTGCCGGGGGGACCTATGGCTACACCTTC; CDR3aa: CASSLFAGGTYGYTF
v_gene: TRBV7-9; len: 16; abundance: NA; d_gene: TRBD2; j_gene: TRBJ2-1; CDR3nt: TGTGCCAGCAGCTTGGGACTAGCCCGGGGGAATGATGAGCAGTTCTTC; CDR3aa: CASSLGLARGNDEQFF
v_gene: TRBV6-4; len: 13; abundance: NA; d_gene: TRBD1; j_gene: TRBJ2-7; CDR3nt: TGTGCCAGCCCATGGGACAGTCCCTACGAGCAGTACTTC; CDR3aa: CASPWDSPYEQYF
v_gene: TRBV27; len: 17; abundance: NA; d_gene: TRBD2; j_gene: TRBJ2-1; CDR3nt: TGTGCCAGCAGTCCCGTGAGATTAGCGGGGGGGCGGAATGAGCAGTTCTTC; CDR3aa: CASSPVRLAGGRNEQFF
v_gene: TRBV7-9; len: 15; abundance: NA; d_gene: TRBD1; j_gene: TRBJ2-5; CDR3nt: TGTGCCAGCAGCCCCTCGACAGGGGTAGGAGAGACCCAGTACTTC; CDR3aa: CASSPSTGVGETQYF
v_gene: TRBV5-1; len: 15; abundance: NA; d_gene: NA; j_gene: TRBJ1-4; CDR3nt: TGCGCCAGCAGCTTGGAGTCGGCAACTAATGAAAAACTGTTTTTT; CDR3aa: CASSLESATNEKLFF
v_gene: TRBV6-5; len: 15; abundance: NA; d_gene: NA; j_gene: TRBJ2-1; CDR3nt: TGTGCCAGCAGTTACCTACGGGGCTCCTACAATGAGCAGTTCTTC; CDR3aa: CASSYLRGSYNEQFF
v_gene: TRBV6-5; len: 15; abundance: NA; d_gene: TRBD1; j_gene: TRBJ1-6; CDR3nt: TGTGCCAGCAGTGGAACCGACAGGGTGAATTCACCCCTCCACTTT; CDR3aa: CASSGTDRVNSPLHF
v_gene: TRBV5-1; len: 14; abundance: NA; d_gene: TRBD1; j_gene: TRBJ2-7; CDR3nt: TGCGCCAGCAGCCGGACAGGAAGCTTTGTGGAGCAGTACTTC; CDR3aa: CASSRTGSFVEQYF
v_gene: TRBV6-5; len: 14; abundance: NA; d_gene: TRBD1; j_gene: TRBJ1-1; CDR3nt: TGTGCCAGCAGTACCCAAATCGGGACAGTTGAAGCTTTCTTT; CDR3aa: CASSTQIGTVEAFF